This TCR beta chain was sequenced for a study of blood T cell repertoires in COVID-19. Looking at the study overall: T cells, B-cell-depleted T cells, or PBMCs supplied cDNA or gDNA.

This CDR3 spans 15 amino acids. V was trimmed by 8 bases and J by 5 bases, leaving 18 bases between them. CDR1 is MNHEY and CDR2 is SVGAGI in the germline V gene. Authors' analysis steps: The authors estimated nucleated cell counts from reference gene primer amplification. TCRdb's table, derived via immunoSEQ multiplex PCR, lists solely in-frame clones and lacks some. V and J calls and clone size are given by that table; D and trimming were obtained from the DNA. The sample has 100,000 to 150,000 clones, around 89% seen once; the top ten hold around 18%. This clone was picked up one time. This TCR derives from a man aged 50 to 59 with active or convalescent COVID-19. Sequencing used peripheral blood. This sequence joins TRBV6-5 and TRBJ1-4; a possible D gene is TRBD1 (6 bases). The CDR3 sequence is CASSPGGRANEKLFF. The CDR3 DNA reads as TGTGCCAGCTCCCCGGGGGGCAGGGCAAATGAAAAACTGTTTTTT.